The clone carrying this TCR beta chain was picked up one time. Its antigen remains unidentified. The sample originates from a study of regulatory T cells in long-lasting Graves disease. Looking at the study overall: For under 3 months, newly diagnosed Graves' patients had been taking antithyroid drugs.

Overall study results and limits: It was possible that the small sample size reduced accuracy. Relative to newly diagnosed Graves' patients, persistent ones had lower TCR diversity.

Library construction for TCR beta used iRepertoire HTBI primers and Arm-PCR of CDR3 regions. Each CDR3 protein is one row after TCRdb ran MiXCR on the multiplex PCR reads. In the table there are 350,000 to 400,000 distinct CDR3 sequences, about 16% of which are singletons. The CDR3 spans 12 residues. CDR1 and CDR2 from the germline V gene are MDHEN and SYDVKM. Trimming cost V 6 bases and J 3 bases, with 9 bases left between them. Time point meaning: newly diagnosed GD, antithyroid drugs for less than 3 months. RNA isolated from PBMCs was used to make the TCR library. Graves' disease diagnosis followed American Thyroid Association guidelines.

This receptor was identified in a female donor with Graves disease. The chain has TRBV28 and TRBJ2-7; D might be TRBD1 (6 bases). The source was peripheral blood mononuclear cells (PBMCs), collected at new diagnosis, from a patient treated with antithyroid drugs. This chain's CDR3 is CASRDRFYEQYF. The CDR3 DNA reads TGTGCCAGCAGGGACAGATTCTACGAGCAGTACTTC.